These 19 T cell receptor beta chains originate from one sample sequenced in a study of T cell responses to AZD1222 COVID-19 vaccine. Here immunoSEQ multiplex PCR was the method, and the copy in TCRdb shows in-frame clones only, minus some. This sample yields 90,000 to 130,000 clones, of which approximately 90% are seen a single time; roughly 7.6% belongs to the top ten. Sequenced material: peripheral blood, taken on day 0 of AZD1222 vaccination. The receptors were gathered from an adult in good health.

The rearrangement joins TRBV30 to TRBJ1-1; tentatively, D is TRBD1 (5 bases). V was shortened by 4 bases and J by 2 bases, with 14 bases between the two germline ends. This CDR3 spans 14 amino acids. CDR1 and CDR2 (germline): GTSNPN, SVGIG (reference sequence). The CDR3 protein is CAWKVPGGNTEAFF. The CDR3 DNA is TGTGCCTGGAAAGTTCCGGGGGGAAACACTGAAGCTTTCTTT.

The chain couples TRBV11-3 to TRBJ1-1; a possible D gene is TRBD1 (6 bases). There are 16 residues in the CDR3. Between the trimmed V and J ends, which lost 5 bases and 0 bases, there was a span of 16 bases. Per germline, CDR1 SGHNT and CDR2 YENEEA. CDR3 protein: CASSDQTGILNTEAFF. The CDR3 coding sequence is TGTGCCAGCAGCGACCAAACAGGGATTCTGAACACTGAAGCTTTCTTT. The full variable domain, completed using reference TRBV11-3 and TRBJ1-1, is EAGVVQSPRYKIIEKKQPVAFWCNPISGHNTLYWYLQNLGQGPELLIRYENEEAVDDSQLPKDRFSAERLKGVDSTLKIQPAELGDSAVYLCASSDQTGILNTEAFFGQGTRLTVV.

The V call is TRBV5-6, the J call TRBJ1-2; tentatively, D is TRBD1 (6 bases). This CDR3 is 15 amino acids long. Germline V gives CDR1 SGHDT, CDR2 YYEEEE. The germline V and J ends were trimmed by 6 bases and 4 bases, with 19 bases remaining between them. The CDR3 coding sequence is TGTGCCAGCACCCTTCGGGGGCAGGGTGTCTATGGCTACACCTTC. The encoded protein is CASTLRGQGVYGYTF.

This sequence joins TRBV12-3 or TRBV12-4 and TRBJ1-5; D is uncertain. The CDR3 contains 13 residues. V was trimmed by 3 bases and J by 3 bases, leaving 6 bases between them. CDR3 amino acids: CASSFNTNQPQHF. Here the CDR3 DNA reads TGTGCCAGCAGTTTTAACACCAATCAGCCCCAGCATTTT.

Points on this clone: Other DNA sequences of this sample code for an identical CDR3. The chain is built from TRBV29-1 and TRBJ2-7, with D perhaps TRBD2 (6 bases). This CDR3 contains 12 residues. The germline V and J ends were trimmed by 4 bases and 3 bases, with 10 bases remaining between them. Germline lookup yields CDR1 SQVTM and CDR2 ANQGSEA. The CDR3 DNA reads as TGCAGCGTTGTCGGGACTTACTACGAGCAGTACTTC. Amino acid sequence: CSVVGTYYEQYF.

In this sample, this clone turned up once. V gene TRBV2 combines with J gene TRBJ2-5; D remains ambiguous. Per the germline V gene, CDR1 is SNHLY and CDR2 is FYNNEI. The V end was cut by 5 bases, the J end by 2 bases, with 3 bases between. CDR3 length equals 11 residues. This chain's CDR3 is CASSFQETQYF. CDR3 bases: TGTGCCAGCAGTTTTCAAGAGACCCAGTACTTC.

The V and J genes are TRBV6-1 and TRBJ2-7; either TRBD1 or TRBD2 may fit D (5 bases each). The CDR3 sequence is 15 residues long. V dropped 2 bases and J dropped 0 bases, with 11 bases sitting between them. Germline V CDR1 and CDR2: MNHNS, SASEGT. CDR3 coding DNA: TGTGCCAGCAGTGAACCGGGGCTCAGCTCCTACGAGCAGTACTTC. Translated: CASSEPGLSSYEQYF.

J is TRBJ1-3 and V is TRBV13, with D tentatively TRBD1 (5 bases). From germline, CDR1 is PRHDT and CDR2 FYEKMQ (reference sequence). This CDR3 has 16 amino acids. With 5 bases removed from V and 0 bases from J, the gap between germline ends came to 14 bases. CDR3 coding DNA: TGTGCCAGCAGCGCCAAGGACATTCGCTCTGGAAACACCATATATTTT. This codes for CASSAKDIRSGNTIYF. The variable domain in full, with the rest retrieved from reference TRBV13 and TRBJ1-3, is AAGVIQSPRHLIKEKRETATLKCYPIPRHDTVYWYQQGPGQDPQFLISFYEKMQSDKGSIPDRFSAQQFSDYHSELNMSSLELGDSALYFCASSAKDIRSGNTIYFGEGSWLTVV.

The chain combines TRBV29-1 with TRBJ2-7, with a tentative D call TRBD2 (7 bases). CDR3 length: 13 residues. CDR1 SQVTM and CDR2 ANQGSEA come from the germline V gene. V lost 3 bases and J lost 1, with 10 bases in between. The CDR3 bases are TGCAGCGTTGAGGGAGGGGGGTCCTACGAGCAGTACTTC. This sequence encodes CSVEGGGSYEQYF.

The chain combines TRBV4-1 with TRBJ1-5, with D possibly matching TRBD1 (5 bases). Between the trimmed V and J ends, which lost 4 bases and 9 bases, there was a span of 22 bases. The CDR3 has 16 residues. CDR1 is MGHRA and CDR2 is YSYEKL in the germline V gene. The CDR3 sequence: CASSPTSGRGKGPQHF. The DNA of the CDR3 is TGCGCCAGCAGCCCGACGTCAGGTCGGGGGAAGGGGCCCCAGCATTTT.

The rearrangement links TRBV30 to TRBJ1-5; 7 bases are shared with TRBD1. Losses at the gene ends were 4 bases for V and 1 base for J; bases not matched to a gene: 7. Germline CDR1 GTSNPN, CDR2 SVGIG (reference sequence). The CDR3 totals 15 residues. CDR3 sequence: CAWNKQGLSNQPQHF. The CDR3 nucleotides read TGTGCCTGGAACAAACAGGGGTTGAGCAATCAGCCCCAGCATTTT.

The rearrangement links TRBV2 to TRBJ1-5; unclear D gene. The CDR3 loop spans 13 amino acids. The germline V and J ends were trimmed by 4 bases and 8 bases, with 12 bases remaining between them. The germline V gene encodes CDR1 SNHLY and CDR2 FYNNEI. The CDR3 loop reads CASSASYREPQHF. The CDR3, as DNA: TGTGCCAGCAGTGCATCCTACCGGGAGCCCCAGCATTTT. Full variable domain (rest looked up from reference TRBV2 and TRBJ1-5): EPEVTQTPSHQVTQMGQEVILRCVPISNHLYFYWYRQILGQKVEFLVSFYNNEISEKSEIFDDQFSVERPDGSNFTLKIRSTKLEDSAMYFCASSASYREPQHFGDGTRLSIL.

The chain has TRBV18 and TRBJ1-1; the D is unclear. The CDR3 has 12 residues. The V gene lost 4 bases and the J gene lost 5 bases, with 8 bases spanning the gap. CDR1 is KGHSH, CDR2 LQKENI, per germline. The CDR3 DNA sequence: TGTGCCAGCTCACTATCAGCAACTGAAGCTTTCTTT. Residues: CASSLSATEAFF.

The V call is TRBV28, the J call TRBJ1-4, with D hard to call. Germline V gene sequence: CDR1 MDHEN, CDR2 SYDVKM. The V gene lost 6 bases and the J gene lost 3 bases, with 17 bases spanning the gap. This CDR3 is 16 amino acids long. CDR3 in amino acids: CASSPLLWVANEKLFF. In DNA form, the CDR3 reads TGTGCCAGCAGCCCCCTTTTGTGGGTCGCTAATGAAAAACTGTTTTTT.

V usage is TRBV12-5 and J usage is TRBJ2-7, with D tentatively TRBD2 (5 bases). CDR1 is LGHNT and CDR2 is FRNRAP in the germline V gene. The CDR3 sequence is 17 residues long. V lost 6 bases and J 0 bases, leaving 21 bases between the germline ends. This chain's CDR3 is CASGHHRVRASSYEQYF. The CDR3 region has the DNA TGTGCTAGTGGACACCACCGGGTGAGGGCGAGCTCCTACGAGCAGTACTTC. The full variable domain, its missing parts supplied by reference TRBV12-5 and TRBJ2-7, is DARVTQTPRHKVTEMGQEVTMRCQPILGHNTVFWYRQTMMQGLELLAYFRNRAPLDDSGMPKDRFSAEMPDATLATLKIQPSEPRDSAVYFCASGHHRVRASSYEQYFGPGTRLTVT.

J is TRBJ1-2 and V is TRBV11-3, with 11 positions matching TRBD1. The CDR3 extends over 14 amino acids. The trim removed 5 bases at V and 9 bases at J, leaving 8 bases unmatched. Germline V lookup: CDR1 SGHNT, CDR2 YENEEA. The CDR3, as DNA: TGTGCCAGCAGCCAGGACAGGGGGCGGTTGAGCTACACCTTC. Residues: CASSQDRGRLSYTF.

This sequence joins TRBV19 and TRBJ1-2; no clear D. The CDR3 length is 14 residues. In germline, CDR1 is LNHDA, CDR2 SQIVND (reference sequence). With 7 bases removed from V and 4 bases from J, the gap between germline ends came to 16 bases. CDR3 DNA: TGTGCCAGTAACCCCGCCGGACGGACCTATGGCTACACCTTC. Its translation: CASNPAGRTYGYTF.

The rearrangement links TRBV11-3 to TRBJ1-1; no clear D gene. Germline V CDR1 and CDR2: SGHNT, YENEEA. V lost 0 bases and J lost 2, with 10 bases in between. The CDR3 is made up of 15 amino acids. In nucleotides, the CDR3 is TGTGCCAGCAGCTTAGATAACACCCGTAACACTGAAGCTTTCTTT. Protein: CASSLDNTRNTEAFF.

This sequence joins TRBV27 and TRBJ1-5; the D is unclear. CDR3 length: 10 residues. V was pared by 8 bases and J by 9 bases, with 8 bases between. The germline V gene has CDR1 MNHEY and CDR2 SMNVEV (reference sequence). The CDR3 nucleotides read TGTGCCAGCGGCCGCCGGCCCCAGCATTTT. This encodes CASGRRPQHF.